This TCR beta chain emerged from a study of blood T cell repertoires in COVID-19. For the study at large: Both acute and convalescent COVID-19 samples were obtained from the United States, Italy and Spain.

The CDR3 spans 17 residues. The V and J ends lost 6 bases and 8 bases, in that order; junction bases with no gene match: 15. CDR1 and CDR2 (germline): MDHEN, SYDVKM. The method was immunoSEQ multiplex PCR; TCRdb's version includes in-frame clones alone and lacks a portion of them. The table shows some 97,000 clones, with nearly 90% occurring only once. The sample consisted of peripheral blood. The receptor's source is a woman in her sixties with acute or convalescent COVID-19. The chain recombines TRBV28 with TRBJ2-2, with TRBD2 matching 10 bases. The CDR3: CASSPIRLAGEVGELFF. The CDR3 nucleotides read TGTGCCAGCAGCCCGATCCGGCTAGCGGGAGAAGTGGGGGAGCTGTTTTTT. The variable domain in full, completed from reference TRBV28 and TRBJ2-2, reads DVKVTQSSRYLVKRTGEKVFLECVQDMDHENMFWYRQDPGLGLRLIYFSYDVKMKEKGDIPEGYSVSREKKERFSLILESASTNQTSMYLCASSPIRLAGEVGELFFGEGSRLTVL.